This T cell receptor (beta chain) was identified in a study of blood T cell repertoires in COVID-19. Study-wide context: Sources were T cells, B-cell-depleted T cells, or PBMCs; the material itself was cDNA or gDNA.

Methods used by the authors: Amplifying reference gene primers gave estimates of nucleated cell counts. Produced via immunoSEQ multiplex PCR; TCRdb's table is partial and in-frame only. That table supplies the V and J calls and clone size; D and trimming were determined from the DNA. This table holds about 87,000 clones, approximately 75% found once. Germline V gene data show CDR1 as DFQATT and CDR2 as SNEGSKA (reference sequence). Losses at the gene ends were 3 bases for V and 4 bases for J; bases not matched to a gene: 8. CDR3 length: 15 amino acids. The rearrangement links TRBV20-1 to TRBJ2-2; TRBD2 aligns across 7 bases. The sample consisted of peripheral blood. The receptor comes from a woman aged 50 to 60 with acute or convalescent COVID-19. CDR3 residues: CSASRPGRATGELFF. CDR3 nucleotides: TGCAGTGCTAGTAGACCAGGGAGGGCCACCGGGGAGCTGTTTTTT.